The present entry profiles one TCR beta chain with its context. As yet, its antigen is unknown. This sample is drawn from a study of Ad26.COV2.S vaccination and SARS-CoV-2 variants. The overall study: Ad26.COV2.S, an intramuscular injection, was given once or twice 56 days apart. Study outcomes and limitations: People given the vaccine had a wider spike-specific TCR breadth than placebo recipients did.

The ends were cut back, 2 bases at V and 0 bases at J, with 12 bases in the middle. Germline V gene lookup returns CDR1 SGHDT and CDR2 YYEEEE. The CDR3 spans 15 residues. This sample's treatment: approximately 18 received Ad26.COV2.S at low or high dose, single or two shots; several received placebo; per-sample allocation not given. All samples were drawn on day 63, counting from the first vaccine or placebo injection. Some clones are missing from TCRdb's copy, which holds only in-frame ones; the method was immunoSEQ multiplex PCR. The sample comprises some 410,000 clones, about 90% of which are singletons, and 1.5% to 2% rests with the top ten.

This material consisted of peripheral blood, taken in a trial of Ad26.COV2.S vaccine versus placebo. V is TRBV5-6 and J is TRBJ2-7; D unresolved. This TCR was recovered from a person between 18 and 65 years old who received the Ad26.COV2.S COVID-19 vaccine or a placebo. The CDR3 DNA follows: TGTGCCAGCAGCTTCAACCGGGCCCTCTCCTACGAGCAGTACTTC. Amino acids: CASSFNRALSYEQYF.